This TCR beta chain was identified in a study of cytomegalovirus exposure and HLA in healthy donors. Study findings and constraints: CMV serostatus was the sole immune exposure data available. Indistinguishable V segments, including TRBV6-2 and TRBV6-3, were excluded. Across donors, presence/absence analyses took sequencing depth to be roughly uniform.

The primer mix had 60 Vbeta and 13 Jbeta primers. TCRdb keeps only in-frame clones here, not all; method: immunoSEQ multiplex PCR. In the table there are about 200,000 clones, approximately 83% of which are singletons. Comments on this clone: Antigen specificity is unknown.

Germline V CDR1 and CDR2: SQVTM, ANQGSEA. V lost 5 bases to trimming and J lost 0 bases; unmatched junction nucleotides: 2. This CDR3 contains 15 residues. The donors, nominally healthy at sampling, likely had unrecorded immune exposures. This clonotype was sampled from a girl under 18 in good health and CMV-seronegative. The chain combines TRBV29-1 with TRBJ2-6; 9 nucleotides line up with TRBD2. Sequencing used PBMCs. The CDR3 region has the DNA TGCAGCGTTCTAGCGGGGTCCTCTGGGGCCAACGTCCTGACTTTC. Amino acid sequence: CSVLAGSSGANVLTF.